These 13 T cell receptor beta chains came from one sample sequenced in a study of radiotherapy plus CTLA-4 blockade in lung cancer. Using immunoSEQ multiplex PCR, the repertoire was profiled, and TCRdb retains in-frame clones only, with some absent. The table records roughly 100,000 clones, under 90% of them present only once. The sequencing used peripheral blood, collected from a patient treated with radiotherapy plus ipilimumab. These TCRs come from a human donor with non-small cell lung cancer that progressed on radiotherapy plus ipilimumab. Some clones in this sample may be carry-over from other donors' samples.

The gene calls are TRBV7-9 and TRBJ2-2; 14 bases match TRBD2. V lost 5 bases, J lost 7 bases, and 12 bases stayed unmatched. Germline V gene sequence: CDR1 SEHNR, CDR2 FQNEAQ (reference sequence). The CDR3 is made up of 18 amino acids. For the CDR3, the DNA is TGTGCCAGCAGCAACTACATGGGACTAGCGGGGGAAGACGGGGAGCTGTTTTTT. Translation gives CASSNYMGLAGEDGELFF.

This clone appeared a single time. The J gene is TRBJ1-1, the V gene TRBV5-1; possible D gene TRBD1, 5 bases. Germline assignment: CDR1 SGHRS and CDR2 YFSETQ. There are 14 residues in the CDR3. V dropped 2 bases and J dropped 1 base, with 9 bases sitting between them. The CDR3 loop is CASSLQEPNTEAFF. The CDR3 DNA reads TGCGCCAGCAGCTTACAGGAGCCGAACACTGAAGCTTTCTTT.

CDR3 protein: CASSVPGSAAGANVLTF. In DNA form, the CDR3 reads TGTGCCAGCAGCGTACCGGGGTCGGCGGCTGGGGCCAACGTCCTGACTTTC. This chain uses TRBV5-5 with TRBJ2-6; a weak D match, TRBD2 (5 bases). Germline V gene sequence: CDR1 SGHKS, CDR2 YYEKEE (reference sequence). This CDR3 region has 17 residues. V was pared by 4 bases and J by 2 bases, with 16 bases between. The full variable domain, with the rest looked up from reference TRBV5-5 and TRBJ2-6, is DAGVTQSPTHLIKTRGQQVTLRCSPISGHKSVSWYQQVLGQGPQFIFQYYEKEERGRGNFPDRFSARQFPNYSSELNVNALLLGDSALYLCASSVPGSAAGANVLTFGAGSRLTVL.

The rearrangement links TRBV20-1 to TRBJ2-1; D possibly uses TRBD1 or TRBD2 (6 bases each). This CDR3 is built from 11 residues. V was clipped by 5 bases and J by 8 bases, with 10 bases between them. Germline V gene sequence: CDR1 DFQATT, CDR2 SNEGSKA (reference sequence). This CDR3 reads CSAARGDEQFF. The CDR3 DNA is TGCAGTGCTGCAAGGGGGGATGAGCAGTTCTTC.

This clone was seen just once. The chain combines TRBV6-5 with TRBJ2-3, with D possibly TRBD1 on 7 matching bases. The length of the CDR3 is 14 residues. V lost 8 bases to trimming and J lost 6 bases, with 18 bases between them. The V gene's germline CDR1 is MNHEY and CDR2 SVGAGI. DNA of the CDR3: TGTGCCAGCGGACTCTACAGGGGACTGGATACGCAGTATTTT. Encoded protein: CASGLYRGLDTQYF.

CDR3 amino acids: CASSLVTDTDTQYF. In nucleotides, the CDR3 is TGTGCCAGCAGCTTAGTCACAGACACAGATACGCAGTATTTT. V gene TRBV11-2 combines with J gene TRBJ2-3; D is undetermined. CDR3 length equals 14 residues. In germline, CDR1 is SGHAT, CDR2 FQNNGV. Deletions cut 1 base from V and 2 bases from J, with 7 bases between.

This clone has only a few counts. At one end, the junction sequence differs from germline, possibly due to a read error. The chain uses TRBV7-9 and TRBJ2-1; weak D call: TRBD2 (5 bases). Germline CDR1 and CDR2: SEHNR and FQNEAQ (reference sequence). The CDR3 spans 16 residues. DNA of the CDR3: TGTGCCTGCAGCTTGGTCTTAGCGCTCCCGAACAATGAGCAGTTCTTC. It yields the protein CACSLVLALPNNEQFF. Using reference TRBV7-9 and TRBJ2-1 for the parts outside the CDR3, the full variable domain is DTGVSQNPRHKITKRGQNVTFRCDPISEHNRLYWYRQTLGQGPEFLTYFQNEAQLEKSRLLSDRFSAERPKGSFSTLEIQRTEQGDSAMYLCACSLVLALPNNEQFFGPGTRLTVL.

This chain connects TRBV6-6 to TRBJ1-2; 7 positions match TRBD1. With 5 bases clipped from V and 4 bases from J, the junction kept 10 bases outside the gene matches. Germline CDR1 and CDR2: MNHNY and SVGAGI (reference sequence). The CDR3 contains 15 residues. The DNA for the CDR3 is TGTGCCAGCAGTGGTACTGGGACAGCGTTCTATGGCTACACCTTC. It specifies CASSGTGTAFYGYTF.

This sequence joins TRBV9 and TRBJ1-1, with D tentatively TRBD1 (6 bases). The germline CDR1 and CDR2 sequences are SGDLS and YYNGEE. This CDR3 region has 16 residues. V was shortened by 0 bases and J by 4 bases, with 16 bases between the two germline ends. The CDR3 bases are TGTGCCAGCAGCGTAGTATTGGCAGGGGTTCCCACTGAAGCTTTCTTT. Translating gives CASSVVLAGVPTEAFF.

V is TRBV4-1 and J is TRBJ1-2, with TRBD1 identical over 10 bases. V was clipped by 2 bases and J by 3 bases; unmatched bases: 12. Germline CDR1 reads MGHRA; CDR2 reads YSYEKL. The CDR3 contains 18 residues. The CDR3 nucleotides are TGCGCCAGCAGCCAAATAAGGGGACAGGGGACCGCTTACTATGGCTACACCTTC. Protein product: CASSQIRGQGTAYYGYTF.

In this sample, this clone turned up a few times. The gene calls are TRBV4-3 and TRBJ2-1; D unclear. The CDR3 has 16 amino acids. Trimming pared 0 bases from V and 9 bases from J, leaving 18 bases between. Germline V gives CDR1 LGHNA, CDR2 YSLEER. The CDR3 sequence: CASSQDGLRYVSEQFF. The CDR3, as DNA: TGCGCCAGCAGCCAAGACGGGCTGAGGTACGTTAGTGAGCAGTTCTTC.

The V and J genes are TRBV6-5 and TRBJ1-1, with no clear D. The CDR3 spans 16 residues. Germline values: CDR1 MNHEY, CDR2 SVGAGI. Trimming removed 0 bases from V and 0 bases from J, with 11 bases in between. The CDR3 loop reads CASSYSRRQLNTEAFF. For the CDR3, the DNA is TGTGCCAGCAGTTACTCACGTCGGCAGCTGAACACTGAAGCTTTCTTT.

V usage is TRBV4-1 and J usage is TRBJ2-7, with TRBD1 identical over 9 bases. The germline V gene encodes CDR1 MGHRA and CDR2 YSYEKL. The length of the CDR3 is 14 residues. The ends lost 4 bases at V and 3 bases at J; junction bases unmatched: 4. The CDR3: CASSLRDRDYEQYF. The CDR3 DNA reads as TGCGCCAGCAGCCTCCGGGACAGGGACTACGAGCAGTACTTC.